The entry below describes one T cell receptor beta chain. Its antigen is as yet unknown. Other DNA sequences in the same sample also yield this CDR3. PCR primers comprised 60 Vbeta and 13 Jbeta primers. Method: immunoSEQ multiplex PCR; TCRdb's copy keeps in-frame clones and lacks some. The sample holds 110,000 or so clones; roughly four fifths are singletons and the top ten take roughly 2.6%. This sample stems from a study of cytomegalovirus exposure and HLA in healthy donors. The CDR3 runs to 18 residues. J gave up 4 bases and V 1 base, and 7 bases lay outside the gene matches. The V gene's germline CDR1 is MNHNS and CDR2 SASEGT. General observations from the study: Later analysis reportedly placed an Asian-associated ancestry cluster below the approximately 700-donor mean in N-insertions. Donors were assumed by presence/absence analyses to have roughly uniform sequencing depth.

The V call is TRBV6-1, the J call TRBJ2-3, with 14 bases identical to TRBD2. The source is a woman under 30 in good health and CMV-seronegative. Sample: PBMCs. The CDR3 is CASSEVPSTSGGADTQYF. Here the CDR3 DNA reads TGTGCCAGCAGTGAAGTCCCGTCGACTAGCGGGGGGGCAGATACGCAGTATTTT.